This TCR beta chain was sequenced during a study of control samples from healthy donors and cancer patients. Profiling relied on immunoSEQ multiplex PCR, and the TCRdb table lists in-frame clones only, not all of them. The table shows some 74,000 clones, with 94% occurring only once. The material sequenced was blood. The source of this sequence is a woman in her 30s in good health.

In DNA form, the CDR3 reads TGTGCCAGCAGCGCCGGAGGAAGTGTCTCCGAGCAGTACGTC. Its protein is CASSAGGSVSEQYV. The chain carries TRBV27 and TRBJ2-7; weak D call: TRBD2 (5 bases). CDR3 size: 14 residues. V shed 6 bases and J shed 6 bases, with 18 bases lying between them. CDR1 MNHEY and CDR2 SMNVEV come from the germline V gene (reference sequence).